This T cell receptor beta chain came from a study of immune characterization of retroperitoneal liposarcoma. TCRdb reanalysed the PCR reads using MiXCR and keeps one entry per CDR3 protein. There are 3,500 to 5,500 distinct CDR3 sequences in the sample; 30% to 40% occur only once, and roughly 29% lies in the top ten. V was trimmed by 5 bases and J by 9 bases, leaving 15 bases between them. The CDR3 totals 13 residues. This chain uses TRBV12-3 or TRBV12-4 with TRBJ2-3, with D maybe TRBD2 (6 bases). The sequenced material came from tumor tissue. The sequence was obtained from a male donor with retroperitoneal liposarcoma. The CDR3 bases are TGTGCCAGCAGTACTCTAGGCGGGGCAACGCAGTATTTT. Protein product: CASSTLGGATQYF.